This T cell receptor (beta chain) stems from a study of CD8 T cells in Susac syndrome. The CDR3 runs to 14 residues. Germline lookup yields CDR1 SNHLY and CDR2 FYNNEI. Trimming cost V 5 bases and J 5 bases; bases outside gene matches: 3. RNA amounts of roughly 0.45 to 1 ug underwent reverse transcription with random hexamers. Amplification of TCR beta CDR3 across 54 Vbeta and 13 Jbeta was performed with immunoSEQ multiplex PCR. TCRdb independently ran MiXCR on the immunoSEQ multiplex PCR reads; one entry per CDR3 protein. The repertoire holds some 300,000 distinct CDR3 sequences, with 70% to 90% as singletons.

This TCR came from a human donor with multiple sclerosis. This rearrangement joins TRBV2 to TRBJ2-1; the match to TRBD2 covers 10 bases. The sample consisted of CD8+ T cells from PBMCs. The CDR3 spells CASSSLAGDNEQFF. The CDR3 DNA sequence: TGTGCCAGCAGTAGCCTAGCGGGAGACAATGAGCAGTTCTTC.